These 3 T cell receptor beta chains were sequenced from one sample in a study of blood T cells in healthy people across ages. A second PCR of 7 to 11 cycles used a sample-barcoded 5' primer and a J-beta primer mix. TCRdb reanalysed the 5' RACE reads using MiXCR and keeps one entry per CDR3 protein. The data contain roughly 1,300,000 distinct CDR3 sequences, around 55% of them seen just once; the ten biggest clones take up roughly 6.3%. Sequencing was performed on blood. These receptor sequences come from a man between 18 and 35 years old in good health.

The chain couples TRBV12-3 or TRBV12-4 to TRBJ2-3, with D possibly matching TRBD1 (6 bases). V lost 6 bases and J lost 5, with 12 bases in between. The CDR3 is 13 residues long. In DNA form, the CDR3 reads TGTGCCAGCAGGGGAGCAGGGGAAGATACGCAGTATTTT. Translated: CASRGAGEDTQYF.

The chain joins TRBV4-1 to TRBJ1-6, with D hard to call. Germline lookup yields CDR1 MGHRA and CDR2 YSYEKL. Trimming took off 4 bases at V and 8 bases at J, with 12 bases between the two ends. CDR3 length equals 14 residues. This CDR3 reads CASSPEGRYSPLHF. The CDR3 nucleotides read TGCGCCAGCAGCCCGGAGGGCAGGTATTCACCCCTCCACTTT.

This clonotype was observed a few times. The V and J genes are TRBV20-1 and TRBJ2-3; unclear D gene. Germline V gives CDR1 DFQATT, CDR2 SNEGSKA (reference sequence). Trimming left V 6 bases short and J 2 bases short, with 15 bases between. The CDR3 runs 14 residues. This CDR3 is CSAPSGFLTDTQYF. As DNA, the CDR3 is TGCAGTGCCCCATCTGGCTTTCTCACAGATACGCAGTATTTT.